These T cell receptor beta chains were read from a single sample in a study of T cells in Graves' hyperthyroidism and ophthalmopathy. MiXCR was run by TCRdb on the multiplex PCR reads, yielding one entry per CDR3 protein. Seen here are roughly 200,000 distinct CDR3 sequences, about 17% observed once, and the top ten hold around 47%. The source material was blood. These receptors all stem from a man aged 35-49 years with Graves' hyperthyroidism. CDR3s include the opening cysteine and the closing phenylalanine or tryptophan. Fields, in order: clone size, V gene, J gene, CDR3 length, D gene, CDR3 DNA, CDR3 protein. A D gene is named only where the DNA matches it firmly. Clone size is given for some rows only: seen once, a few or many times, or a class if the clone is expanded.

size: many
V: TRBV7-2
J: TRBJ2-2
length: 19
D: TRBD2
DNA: TGTGCCAGCAGCTTAGAGTTATTAGCGGGGGGCCCGAACACCGGGGAGCTGTTTTTT
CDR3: CASSLELLAGGPNTGELFF

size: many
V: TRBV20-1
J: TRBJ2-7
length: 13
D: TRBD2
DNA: TGCAGTGCCCTCGGGGGGAGCTCCTACGAGCAGTACTTC
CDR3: CSALGGSSYEQYF

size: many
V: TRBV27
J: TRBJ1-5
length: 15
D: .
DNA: TGTGCCAGCAGTTTCGATAACAGGGTTAGGCAGCCCCAGCATTTT
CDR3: CASSFDNRVRQPQHF

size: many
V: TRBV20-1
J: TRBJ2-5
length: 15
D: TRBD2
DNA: TGCAGTGCTAGAGAAAGGACTAGCGGGCAAGAGACCCAGTACTTC
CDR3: CSARERTSGQETQYF

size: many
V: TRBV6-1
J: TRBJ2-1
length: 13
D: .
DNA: TGTGCCAGCGGACCGGCCGCATACAATGAGCAGTTCTTC
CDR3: CASGPAAYNEQFF

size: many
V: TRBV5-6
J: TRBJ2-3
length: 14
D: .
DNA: TGTGCCAGCAGCTGGCGGGGAAACACAGATACGCAGTATTTT
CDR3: CASSWRGNTDTQYF

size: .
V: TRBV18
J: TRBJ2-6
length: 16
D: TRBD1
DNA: TGTGCCAGCTCATCGACAGGGGGCGCTGGGGCCAACGTCCTGACTTTC
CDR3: CASSSTGGAGANVLTF

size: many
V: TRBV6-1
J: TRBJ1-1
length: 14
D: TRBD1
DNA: TGTGCCAGCAGTGATGGACAGGGAGGGACTGAAGCTTTCTTT
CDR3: CASSDGQGGTEAFF

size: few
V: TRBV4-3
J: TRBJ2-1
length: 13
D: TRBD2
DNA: TGCGCCAGCGGGGAGGGTTTGCTTAATGAGCAGTTCTTC
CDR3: CASGEGLLNEQFF

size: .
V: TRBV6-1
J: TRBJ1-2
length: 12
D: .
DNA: TGTGCCAGCAGTCCAAACCGATATGGCTACACCTTC
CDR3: CASSPNRYGYTF

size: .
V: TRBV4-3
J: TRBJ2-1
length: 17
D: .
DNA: TGCGCCAGCAGCCAAGGTCAAGCGGCCGTGACCTACAATGAGCAGTTCTTC
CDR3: CASSQGQAAVTYNEQFF

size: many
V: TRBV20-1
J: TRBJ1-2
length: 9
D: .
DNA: TGCAGCGCGATCTATGGCTACACCTTC
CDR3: CSAIYGYTF

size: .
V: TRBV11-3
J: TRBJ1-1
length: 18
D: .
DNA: TGTGCCAGCAGCTTGGACTCCCGGGACGGCTCAGCGAACACTGAAGCTTTCTTT
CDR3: CASSLDSRDGSANTEAFF

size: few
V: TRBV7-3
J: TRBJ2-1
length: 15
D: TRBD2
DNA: TGTGCCAGCAGCCCCGGACTAGCGGGGCACGATGAGCAGTTCTTC
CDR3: CASSPGLAGHDEQFF

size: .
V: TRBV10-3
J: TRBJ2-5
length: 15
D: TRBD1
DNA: TGTGCCATCAGTGACCCGGACAGGGGGACGGAGACCCAGTACTTC
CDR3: CAISDPDRGTETQYF

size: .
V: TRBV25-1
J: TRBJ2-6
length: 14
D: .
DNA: TGTGCCAGCAGTGGCAGGGCCGGGGCCAACGTCCCGACTTTC
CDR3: CASSGRAGANVPTF

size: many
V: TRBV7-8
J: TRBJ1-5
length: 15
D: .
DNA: TGTGCCAGCAGCTTAAACGGGATTAGCAATCAGCCCCAGCATTTT
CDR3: CASSLNGISNQPQHF

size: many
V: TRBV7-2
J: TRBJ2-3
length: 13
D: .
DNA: TGTGCCAGCAGCTTTTGGAGATCGGATACGCAGTATTTT
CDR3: CASSFWRSDTQYF

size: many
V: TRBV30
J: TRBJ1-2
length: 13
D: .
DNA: TGTGCCTGGAGAAAGACAGCCTCCTATGGCTACACCTTC
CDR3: CAWRKTASYGYTF

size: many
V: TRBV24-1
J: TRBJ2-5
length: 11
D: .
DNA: TGTGCCACCAGTGATTTTGAGACCCAGTACTTC
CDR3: CATSDFETQYF

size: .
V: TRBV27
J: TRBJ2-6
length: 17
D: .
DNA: TGTGCCAGCAGCCCGGCCGGACCCTACTCTGGGGCCAACGTCCTGACTTTC
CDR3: CASSPAGPYSGANVLTF

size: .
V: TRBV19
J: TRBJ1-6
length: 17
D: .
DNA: TGTGCCAGTAATCGGGTCGGATTGTGGGGATCGTATTCACCCCTCCACTTT
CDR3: CASNRVGLWGSYSPLHF

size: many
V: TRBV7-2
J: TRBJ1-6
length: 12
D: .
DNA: TGTGCCAGCAGCACCCCCAATTCACCCCTCCACTTT
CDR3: CASSTPNSPLHF

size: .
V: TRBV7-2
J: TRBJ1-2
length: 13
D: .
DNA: TGTGCCAGCAGCTTAGGGACAATCTATGGCTACACCTTC
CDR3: CASSLGTIYGYTF

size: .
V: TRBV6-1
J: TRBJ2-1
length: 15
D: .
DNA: TGTGCCAGCAGTGAAGGAGAGGGCTCCTACAATGAGCAGTTCTTC
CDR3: CASSEGEGSYNEQFF

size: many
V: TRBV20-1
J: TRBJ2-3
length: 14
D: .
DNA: TGCAGTGCTAGATGGAGGAGGCGCACAGATACGCAGTATTTT
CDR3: CSARWRRRTDTQYF

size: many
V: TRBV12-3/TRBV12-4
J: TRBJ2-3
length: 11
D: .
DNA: TGTGCCAGCAGTTTTGCAGATACGCAGTATTTT
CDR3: CASSFADTQYF

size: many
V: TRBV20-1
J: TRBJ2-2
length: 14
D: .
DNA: TGCAGTGCTAGGAGGCAGGGAGGAACCGGGGAGCTGTTTTTT
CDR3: CSARRQGGTGELFF

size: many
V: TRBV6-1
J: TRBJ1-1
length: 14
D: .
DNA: TGTGCCAGCAGCGGCGGACGCATGAACACTGAAGCTTTCTTT
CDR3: CASSGGRMNTEAFF

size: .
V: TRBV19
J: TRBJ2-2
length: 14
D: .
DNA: TGTGCCAGTCAGCCAACAGGGAACCCCGGGGAGCTGTTTTTT
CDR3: CASQPTGNPGELFF

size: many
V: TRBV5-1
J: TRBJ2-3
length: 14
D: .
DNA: TGCGCCAGCAGCCCACAAGTGACAGCAGATACGCAGTATTTT
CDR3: CASSPQVTADTQYF

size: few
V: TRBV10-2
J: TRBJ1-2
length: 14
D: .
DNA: TGCGCCAGCAGTCTTCAGACAACGGCAGGGCGCTACACCTTC
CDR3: CASSLQTTAGRYTF

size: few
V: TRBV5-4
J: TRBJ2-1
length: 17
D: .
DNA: TGTGCCAGCAGCCCTGGGGTGCGGGGTGAATCCTACAATGAGCAGTTCTTC
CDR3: CASSPGVRGESYNEQFF

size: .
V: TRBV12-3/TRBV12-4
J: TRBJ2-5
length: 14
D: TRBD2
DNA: TGTGCCAGCAGTTTTGCGGGGGACCAAGAGACCCAGTACTTC
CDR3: CASSFAGDQETQYF

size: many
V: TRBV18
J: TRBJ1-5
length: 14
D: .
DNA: TGTGCCAGCTCACTATGGGAGAGCAATCAGCCCCAGCATTTT
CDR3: CASSLWESNQPQHF

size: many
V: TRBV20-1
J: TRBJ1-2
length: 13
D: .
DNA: TGCAGTGCTAGAGGATTACAGGGAGGGGGCTACACCTTC
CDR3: CSARGLQGGGYTF

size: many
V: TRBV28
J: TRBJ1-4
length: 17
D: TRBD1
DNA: TGTGCCAGCAGTGTCTACGGGACAGGGGGCGGCCCTGAAAAACTGTTTTTT
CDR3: CASSVYGTGGGPEKLFF

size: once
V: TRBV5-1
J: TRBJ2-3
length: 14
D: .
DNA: TGCGCCAGCAGCTATGGACAAAGAATTATTACGCAGTATTTT
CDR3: CASSYGQRIITQYF

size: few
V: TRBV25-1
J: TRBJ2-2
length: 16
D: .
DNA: TGTGCCAGCAGGCAAGAGGGACCAGGAGACGCCGGGGAGCTGTTTTTT
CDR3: CASRQEGPGDAGELFF

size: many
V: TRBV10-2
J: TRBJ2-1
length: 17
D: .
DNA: TGCGCCAGCAGTGTCAACTCCGGGACCGTCGAAGAAAATGAGCAGTTCTTC
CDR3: CASSVNSGTVEENEQFF

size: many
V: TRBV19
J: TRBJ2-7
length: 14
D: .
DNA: TGTGCCAGTAGTGCGGGACCGACATTCTACGAGCAGTACTTC
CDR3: CASSAGPTFYEQYF

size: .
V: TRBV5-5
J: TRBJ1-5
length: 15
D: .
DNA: TGTGCCAGCAGCTTGGATGTCAGCCACAATCAGCCCCAGCATTTT
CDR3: CASSLDVSHNQPQHF

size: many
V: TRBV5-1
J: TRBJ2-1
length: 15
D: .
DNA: TGCGCCAGCAGCTTGTTGGGACATAGCGGGAATGAGCAGTTCTTC
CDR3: CASSLLGHSGNEQFF

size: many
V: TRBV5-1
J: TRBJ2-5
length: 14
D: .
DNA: TGCGCCAGCACCTGGACAGAGCCACAAGAGACCCAGTACTTC
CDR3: CASTWTEPQETQYF

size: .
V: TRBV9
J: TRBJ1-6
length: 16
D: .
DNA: TGTGCCAGCAGCGTCGGCAGAAGCTCCTATAATTCACCCCTCCACTTT
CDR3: CASSVGRSSYNSPLHF

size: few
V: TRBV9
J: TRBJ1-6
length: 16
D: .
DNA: TGTGCCAGCAGCGTAAGGTCCTTCGGACCGAATTCACCCCTCCACTTT
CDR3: CASSVRSFGPNSPLHF

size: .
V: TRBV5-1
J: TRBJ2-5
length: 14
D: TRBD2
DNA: TGCGCCAGCAGTCTGAGCGGGGGGCTGGAGACCCAGTACTTC
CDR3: CASSLSGGLETQYF

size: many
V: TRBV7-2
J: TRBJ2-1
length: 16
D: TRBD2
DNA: TGTGCCAGCAGCTTAAGACTAGCGGGGCCAGGGAATGAGCAGTTCTTC
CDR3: CASSLRLAGPGNEQFF

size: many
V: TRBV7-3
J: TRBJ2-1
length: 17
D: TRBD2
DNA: TGTGCCAGCAGCTTAGGACTAGCGGGGGGGGGATGGAATGAGCAGTTCTTC
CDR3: CASSLGLAGGGWNEQFF

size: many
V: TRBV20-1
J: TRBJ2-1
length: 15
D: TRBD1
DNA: TGCAGTGCTAGATCAAATACAGGGGTAGGCGATGAGCAGTTCTTC
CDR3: CSARSNTGVGDEQFF

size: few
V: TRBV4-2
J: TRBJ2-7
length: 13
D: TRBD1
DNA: TGTGCCAGCAGCCAAGATGGACAGGGGGAGCAGTACTTC
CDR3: CASSQDGQGEQYF

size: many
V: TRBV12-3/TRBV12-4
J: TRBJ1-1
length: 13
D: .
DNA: TGTGCCAGCAGTATAGGAGGGAACACTGAAGCTTTCTTT
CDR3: CASSIGGNTEAFF

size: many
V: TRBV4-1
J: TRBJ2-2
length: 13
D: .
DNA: TGCGCCAGCAGCTTTACCCACACCGGGGAGCTGTTTTTT
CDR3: CASSFTHTGELFF

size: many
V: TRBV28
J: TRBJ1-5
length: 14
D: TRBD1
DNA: TGTGCCAGCAGGCTACAGGGGGCGGAGCAGCCCCAGCATTTT
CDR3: CASRLQGAEQPQHF

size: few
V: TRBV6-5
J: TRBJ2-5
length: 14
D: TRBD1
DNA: TGTGCCAGCAGTTACGAGACAGGGCGGGAGACCCAGTACTTC
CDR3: CASSYETGRETQYF